This is a list of T cell receptor beta chains from one sample in a study of cytomegalovirus exposure and HLA in healthy donors. TCRdb keeps only in-frame clones here, not all; method: immunoSEQ multiplex PCR. The sample lists around 100,000 clones; around 80% were seen once. The sample comprised PBMCs. The receptors originated from a man aged 25-45 years in good health and CMV-seropositive. The CDR3 runs from the conserved cysteine through the conserved F or W. D genes are given only for firm matches. Rows may omit the clone size; those that give it use once, few, many or a size class.

clone_size j_call v_call d_call cdr3_nt cdr3_aa
NA TRBJ2-4 TRBV4-3 TRBD1 TGCGCCAGCAGCCAGGACCTGACAGGGTGGCCTTTTTCCGCCAAAAACATTCAGTACTTC CASSQDLTGWPFSAKNIQYF
NA TRBJ1-1 TRBV27 NA TGTGCCAGCAGTTTATCGGGGCCGAACACTGAAGCTTTCTTT CASSLSGPNTEAFF
few TRBJ1-5 TRBV2 NA TGTGCCAGCAGTGGACAGGAGCAGCCCCAGCATTTT CASSGQEQPQHF
NA TRBJ1-1 TRBV13 NA TGTGCCAGCAGCTTAGGACGGGTTGAAGCTTTCTTT CASSLGRVEAFF
NA TRBJ1-1 TRBV29-1 TRBD1 TGCAGCCTTTTACAGGGGATGAACACTGAAGCTTTCTTT CSLLQGMNTEAFF
NA TRBJ2-5 TRBV7-3 TRBD1 TGTGCCAGCAGCTTAACTAGCAGGCAGGGGGCTGAGCAGTACTTC CASSLTSRQGAEQYF
NA TRBJ2-2 TRBV5-4 TRBD2 TGTGCCAGCAGTGTACTAGCGGGGGGGCTGGTTGGGGAGCTGTTTTTT CASSVLAGGLVGELFF
NA TRBJ1-3 TRBV5-1 TRBD1 TGCGCCAGCAGCTTGGCCGGGGGACAGGGAAACACCATATATTTT CASSLAGGQGNTIYF
NA TRBJ1-5 TRBV19 TRBD1 TGTGCCAGTAGTCAGTTCCCGGGACAGACAAGCAATCAGCCCCAGCATTTT CASSQFPGQTSNQPQHF
NA TRBJ2-3 TRBV9 TRBD2 TGTGCCAGCAGCCCGCGGACTAGTACAGATACGCAGTATTTT CASSPRTSTDTQYF
NA TRBJ2-1 TRBV5-1 TRBD2 TGCGCCAGCAGCTTCTTGTCTAGCGGGAGGGATTTGTGGGACAATGAGCAGTTCTTC CASSFLSSGRDLWDNEQFF
few TRBJ2-7 TRBV25-1 TRBD1 TGTGCCAGCAGTGGCTGGGACAGCTCCTACGAGCAGTACTTC CASSGWDSSYEQYF
NA TRBJ1-1 TRBV6-5 NA TGTGCCAGCAGAGATCAGGGGCGAATAAGTGAAGCTTTCTTT CASRDQGRISEAFF
NA TRBJ1-4 TRBV6-5 TRBD1 TGTGCCAGCAGCTACTTATACCGGGACAGAGTTCCAAAACTGTTTTTT CASSYLYRDRVPKLFF
NA TRBJ2-4 TRBV7-9 TRBD1 TGTGCCAGCAGCTTAGGGATAAGGACAGGGGATTGGTACTTC CASSLGIRTGDWYF
NA TRBJ1-2 TRBV6-6 TRBD1 TGTGCCAGCAGTTACGGGACAGGGGGCGTTTATGGCTACACCTTC CASSYGTGGVYGYTF
NA TRBJ2-1 TRBV30 NA TGTGCCTGGAGTGAGGACAGTTACAATGAGCAGTTCTTC CAWSEDSYNEQFF
NA TRBJ2-1 TRBV27 NA TGTGCCAGCAGTTTACGCAGGGCACACTACAATGAGCAGTTCTTC CASSLRRAHYNEQFF
NA TRBJ1-1 TRBV25-1 TRBD1 TGTGCCAGCAGTCCGGGACAGGGAAGAAGGACTGAAGCTTTCTTT CASSPGQGRRTEAFF
NA TRBJ1-2 TRBV19 NA TGTGCCAGTAGTAGAAACGGGAGAGGCTACACCTTC CASSRNGRGYTF
NA TRBJ2-1 TRBV10-1 TRBD2 TGCGCCAGCGGGACTAGCGGGAGTAAGCTTTGGAATGAGCAGTTCTTC CASGTSGSKLWNEQFF
NA TRBJ1-2 TRBV28 NA TGTGCCAGTCAGGGATACAACTATGGCTACACCTTC CASQGYNYGYTF
NA TRBJ2-3 TRBV7-9 TRBD1 TGTGCCAGCAGCTCCCTCTTTGGACAGGGGCGGGACACAGATACGCAGTATTTT CASSSLFGQGRDTDTQYF
NA TRBJ2-1 TRBV28 TRBD2 TGTGCCAGCAGTTCCTTAGCGGGGGTCTCCTACAATGAGCAGTTCTTC CASSSLAGVSYNEQFF
NA TRBJ1-1 TRBV27 TRBD1 TGTGCCAGCAGTCCAAAGACAGGGGAGGTGGCCCACATGAACACTGAAGCTTTCTTT CASSPKTGEVAHMNTEAFF
NA TRBJ2-3 TRBV7-9 NA TGTGCCAGCAGCCTGTACAGGGAAAGGAAAGATACGCAGTATTTT CASSLYRERKDTQYF
NA TRBJ1-2 TRBV27 TRBD1 TGTGCCAGCACAAAGACAGGGACTTTCATCTATGGCTACACCTTC CASTKTGTFIYGYTF
NA TRBJ1-6 TRBV4-1 TRBD1 TGCGCCAGCAGCATCCGGACAGGGGCGATTTCACCCCTCCACTTT CASSIRTGAISPLHF
NA TRBJ2-2 TRBV28 NA TGTGCCAGCAGTTTTTACAGGAACACCGGGGAGCTGTTTTTT CASSFYRNTGELFF
NA TRBJ2-3 TRBV5-6 NA TGTGCCAGCAGCTTGCTTGCAGATACGCAGTATTTT CASSLLADTQYF